The 25 T cell receptor beta chains presented below share a single source sample, sequenced in a study of blood T cell repertoires in COVID-19 (dated by TCRdb to the early 2020s). Libraries were made using the immunoSEQ multiplex PCR assay. TCRdb stores this immuneACCESS table with in-frame sequences only. Part of the clones is absent; in the studies checked, under half of the shortfall reflects unresolved V genes, and no reason is known for the rest. This sample gives approximately 250,000 clones in total; more than 70% of them show up just once. The ten biggest clones cover over 1% of the sample. Sequenced sample: PBMCs or T cells enriched from blood (not recorded which). The receptors originated from a woman in her forties with acute COVID-19.

This clone appeared a few times. The V and J genes are TRBV7-9 and TRBJ2-7; 7 bases line up with TRBD1. The CDR3 sequence is 15 residues long. The V and J ends lost 5 bases and 2 bases, in that order; junction bases with no gene match: 9. CDR1 is SEHNR, CDR2 FQNEAQ, per germline (reference sequence). The CDR3 nucleotides are TGTGCCAGCAGCAGTCGGGACAGTTTTACCTACGAGCAGTACTTC. This codes for CASSSRDSFTYEQYF.

The J gene is TRBJ1-4, the V gene TRBV2, with D perhaps matching TRBD1 (6 bases). V lost 6 bases and J lost 8, with 10 bases in between. This CDR3 region has 12 residues. CDR1 is SNHLY and CDR2 is FYNNEI in the germline V gene. This CDR3 reads CASRGAEEKLFF. CDR3 DNA sequence: TGTGCCAGCAGGGGGGCGGAGGAAAAACTGTTTTTT.

The rearrangement uses TRBV27 and TRBJ2-1, with 7 bases aligning to TRBD1. CDR1 is MNHEY, CDR2 SMNVEV, per germline (reference sequence). J gave up 8 bases and V 3 bases, and 10 bases lay outside the gene matches. CDR3 size: 15 residues. Written as DNA, the CDR3 is TGTGCCAGCAGTTTCTGGAGACAGGGTGGCGATGAGCAGTTCTTC. Amino acid sequence: CASSFWRQGGDEQFF.

The chain has TRBV10-1 and TRBJ2-1; no definite D call. Germline V gives CDR1 WNHNN, CDR2 SYGVQD (reference sequence). This CDR3 has 15 amino acids. Trimming pared 3 bases from V and 2 bases from J, leaving 11 bases between. CDR3 in DNA: TGCGCCAGCAGTGATGTCAGCCAGGCCTACAATGAGCAGTTCTTC. The encoded protein is CASSDVSQAYNEQFF.

This CDR3 is CSVVQDTQYF. CDR3 in DNA: TGCAGCGTTGTACAGGATACTCAGTACTTC. This chain uses TRBV29-1 with TRBJ2-4; D may be TRBD1 (5 bases). V lost 4 bases to trimming and J lost 12 bases, with 10 bases between them. This CDR3 comprises 10 residues. The germline V gene encodes CDR1 SQVTM and CDR2 ANQGSEA.

The chain has TRBV28 and TRBJ2-4, with D tentatively TRBD2 (6 bases). The ends were cut back, 8 bases at V and 8 bases at J, with 16 bases in the middle. Germline V CDR1 and CDR2: MDHEN, SYDVKM. The CDR3 is made up of 13 amino acids. The CDR3 coding sequence is TGTGCCAGCCACCCCACGGGGGTGGACATTCAGTACTTC. Translation: CASHPTGVDIQYF.

This clone was counted once. The rearrangement uses TRBV13 and TRBJ2-1, with D unresolved. This CDR3 contains 12 residues. Germline-derived CDR1 and CDR2 are PRHDT and FYEKMQ (reference sequence). Trimming left V 5 bases short and J 8 bases short, with 10 bases between. The CDR3 DNA reads as TGTGCCAGCAGCCTAGAGAGGCATGAGCAGTTCTTC. Residues: CASSLERHEQFF.

This chain uses TRBV2 with TRBJ1-5, with D perhaps TRBD1 (5 bases). This CDR3 has 15 residues. The germline gives CDR1 SNHLY, CDR2 FYNNEI. V lost 3 bases and J 6 bases, leaving 15 bases between the germline ends. The CDR3 region is CASSDLSRVPQPQHF. DNA of the CDR3: TGTGCCAGCAGTGACTTGAGCAGGGTCCCTCAGCCCCAGCATTTT.

The V call is TRBV12-5, the J call TRBJ2-5; maybe TRBD2 (5 bases). The germline CDR1 and CDR2 sequences are LGHNT and FRNRAP. The germline V and J ends were trimmed by 5 bases and 3 bases, with 13 bases remaining between them. The CDR3 consists of 14 residues. The CDR3 spells CASGPETGEETQYF. In nucleotides, the CDR3 is TGTGCTAGTGGTCCCGAGACCGGGGAAGAGACCCAGTACTTC.

V usage is TRBV7-2 and J usage is TRBJ2-1; 8 bases fit TRBD2. J was trimmed by 4 bases and V by 1 base; bases with no gene match: 3. Germline-derived CDR1 and CDR2 are SGHTA and FQGNSA. This CDR3 region has 15 residues. The DNA for the CDR3 is TGTGCCAGCAGCTTAGGACTAGCGCCATACAATGAGCAGTTCTTC. It translates to CASSLGLAPYNEQFF.

CDR3 in amino acids: CASSQPQVRGYTF. The CDR3 region has the DNA TGTGCCAGCAGCCAGCCCCAAGTCAGGGGCTACACCTTC. The chain recombines TRBV3-1 (or the pseudogene TRBV3-2) with TRBJ1-2, with unresolved D. CDR3 length: 13 residues. The V end was cut by 3 bases, the J end by 8 bases, with 13 bases between. In germline, CDR1 is LGHDT, CDR2 YNNKEL (reference sequence).

Written as DNA, the CDR3 is TGTGCCTGGACGCTGACAGGGACTGAAGCTTTCTTT. Its protein is CAWTLTGTEAFF. This rearrangement joins TRBV30 to TRBJ1-1; 7 positions agree with TRBD1. The CDR3 has 12 residues. The ends lost 4 bases at V and 5 bases at J; junction bases unmatched: 4. Germline CDR1 GTSNPN, CDR2 SVGIG (reference sequence).

Concerning this clone itself: Distinct nucleotide sequences in the sample also encode this CDR3. The genes are TRBV27 and TRBJ1-2; 7 bases fit TRBD1. The CDR3 consists of 14 residues. Germline lookup yields CDR1 MNHEY and CDR2 SMNVEV (reference sequence). The J segment lost 5 bases and the V segment lost 0 bases, leaving 3 bases of the junction unmatched. Here the CDR3 DNA reads TGTGCCAGCAGTTTATCGGGCAGGGGGTATGGCTACACCTTC. It encodes CASSLSGRGYGYTF.

The rearrangement uses TRBV24-1 and TRBJ1-5; 9 bases are a match to TRBD1. CDR3 size: 15 residues. Germline CDR1 and CDR2: KGHDR and SFDVKD. V gave up 3 bases and J gave up 4 bases; unmatched junction bases: 3. CDR3 sequence: CATSDTGGWNQPQHF. The CDR3 DNA sequence: TGTGCCACCAGTGATACAGGGGGCTGGAATCAGCCCCAGCATTTT.

This clone showed up just a few times. The V call is TRBV10-3, the J call TRBJ1-1, with unresolved D. Germline lookup yields CDR1 ENHRY and CDR2 SYGVKD. CDR3 length: 15 residues. V was pared by 3 bases and J by 0 bases, with 11 bases between. The CDR3 spells CAISDEKKMNTEAFF. CDR3 coding DNA: TGTGCCATCAGTGATGAGAAAAAAATGAACACTGAAGCTTTCTTT.

This chain's CDR3 is CASSFTGAYGYTF. CDR3 DNA sequence: TGTGCCAGCAGCTTTACAGGGGCGTATGGCTACACCTTC. The chain joins TRBV11-3 to TRBJ1-2; 7 nucleotides align to TRBD1. The germline gives CDR1 SGHNT, CDR2 YENEEA. Trimming cost V 3 bases and J 5 bases; bases outside gene matches: 3. This CDR3 region has 13 residues. The whole variable domain, filled in from reference TRBV11-3 and TRBJ1-2, reads EAGVVQSPRYKIIEKKQPVAFWCNPISGHNTLYWYLQNLGQGPELLIRYENEEAVDDSQLPKDRFSAERLKGVDSTLKIQPAELGDSAVYLCASSFTGAYGYTFGSGTRLTVV.

The chain employs TRBV11-3 and TRBJ2-1, with 7 bases lining up with TRBD2. V was clipped by 2 bases and J by 1 base; unmatched bases: 11. Germline assignment: CDR1 SGHNT and CDR2 YENEEA. The CDR3 has 18 amino acids. The CDR3 is CASSLISSGLGSYNEQFF. In DNA, the CDR3 is TGTGCCAGCAGCTTAATTTCTAGCGGACTGGGTTCCTACAATGAGCAGTTCTTC.

This chain links TRBV7-3 with TRBJ2-7; the D gene is possibly TRBD1 (5 bases). With 6 bases removed from V and 6 bases from J, the gap between germline ends came to 15 bases. The CDR3 has 13 residues. Germline V lookup: CDR1 SGHTA, CDR2 FQGTGA. CDR3 bases: TGTGCCAGCAGTGTGGGCAGGGAACCCGAGCAGTACTTC. Translation: CASSVGREPEQYF.

The genes are TRBV18 and TRBJ2-1, with 9 positions matching TRBD2. This CDR3 comprises 16 residues. The germline gives CDR1 KGHSH, CDR2 LQKENI. V lost 6 bases and J lost 1; bases outside the gene matches: 7. CDR3 DNA sequence: TGTGCCAGCTCCCTTAGCGGGAGCCTATCCTACAATGAGCAGTTCTTC. It translates to CASSLSGSLSYNEQFF.

The chain uses TRBV30 and TRBJ1-5, with a possible D match to TRBD1 (5 bases). Germline V gives CDR1 GTSNPN, CDR2 SVGIG (reference sequence). The CDR3 runs 14 residues. V was shortened by 2 bases and J by 2 bases, with 10 bases between the two germline ends. CDR3: CAWSQGEGNQPQHF. The CDR3 nucleotides read TGTGCCTGGAGTCAGGGTGAGGGCAATCAGCCCCAGCATTTT.

The rearrangement links TRBV19 to TRBJ1-3, with 7 bases lining up with TRBD1. This CDR3 has 19 amino acids. Germline V lookup: CDR1 LNHDA, CDR2 SQIVND (reference sequence). V gave up 4 bases and J gave up 2 bases; unmatched junction bases: 17. CDR3 sequence: CASSTGGVRQGVPGNTIYF. DNA for the CDR3: TGTGCCAGTAGTACCGGGGGAGTGAGACAGGGCGTTCCTGGAAACACCATATATTTT.

For this clone: It is likely a read error, because the conserved phenylalanine at the end of the CDR3 is missing. The chain employs TRBV7-9 and TRBJ1-1; 8 bases line up with TRBD1. Germline CDR1 reads SEHNR; CDR2 reads FQNEAQ (reference sequence). This CDR3 is built from 13 residues. The ends lost 3 bases at V and 6 bases at J; junction bases unmatched: 3. Written as DNA, the CDR3 is TGTGCCAGCAGCTTCACAGGGGGGTCTGAAGCTTTCCTT. It codes for CASSFTGGSEAFL.

This chain links TRBV7-9 with TRBJ1-1; D call uncertain. With 1 base removed from V and 4 bases from J, the gap between germline ends came to 10 bases. The CDR3 spans 14 residues. The germline CDR1 and CDR2 sequences are SEHNR and FQNEAQ (reference sequence). The CDR3 spells CASSLEGGGTEAFF. DNA of the CDR3: TGTGCCAGCAGCTTAGAAGGAGGTGGCACTGAAGCTTTCTTT.

The genes are TRBV23-1 and TRBJ2-7; D possibly corresponds to TRBD2 (5 bases). TRBV23-1 is noted as an ORF with a role that remains uncertain. The CDR3 extends over 12 amino acids. V shed 10 bases and J shed 2 bases, with 12 bases lying between them. The chain's CDR3 is CATRVGAYEQYV. CDR3 sequence (DNA): TGCGCCACCCGGGTCGGGGCCTACGAGCAGTACGTC.

The J gene is TRBJ1-4, the V gene TRBV28; unclear D gene. Germline V CDR1 and CDR2: MDHEN, SYDVKM. The ends were cut back, 5 bases at V and 4 bases at J, with 11 bases in the middle. The CDR3 has 14 residues. CDR3 loop: CASSHPYSNEKLFF. The CDR3 region has the DNA TGTGCCAGCAGTCATCCCTACAGTAATGAAAAACTGTTTTTT.